These 17 T cell receptor beta chains were all obtained from the same sample, sequenced in a study of blood T cell repertoires in COVID-19. Measured with immunoSEQ multiplex PCR; TCRdb has only the in-frame clones, and not every one. The data contain 150,000 to 200,000 clones, more than 75% of them singletons. Sequenced input: peripheral blood. These receptors were taken from a woman aged 45-60 years with active or convalescent COVID-19.

This rearrangement joins TRBV6-1 to TRBJ1-5; TRBD1 matches at 7 bases. The V segment lost 2 bases and the J segment 9 bases; nucleotides outside the gene matches: 7. The germline CDR1 and CDR2 sequences are MNHNS and SASEGT. CDR3 length equals 14 residues. DNA for the CDR3: TGTGCCAGCAGTGAAATCGTAGGGGGCCCGCCCCAGCATTTT. Amino acids: CASSEIVGGPPQHF.

The chain joins TRBV12-2 to TRBJ2-1; the D call TRBD1 from the table was never checked on the DNA. TRBV12-2 is classified as a pseudogene. This CDR3 has 15 residues. CDR3 in DNA: TGTGCAAGTCGCTTAACACAAAGATCCTACAATGAGCAGTTCTTC. It encodes CASRLTQRSYNEQFF.

V usage is TRBV7-9 and J usage is TRBJ2-7, with 7 positions matching TRBD1. Germline CDR1 reads SEHNR; CDR2 reads FQNEAQ (reference sequence). CDR3 size: 13 residues. With V trimmed by 4 bases and J by 5 bases, 5 bases remained unmatched. DNA of the CDR3: TGTGCCAGCAGCTGGGACAGACAACACGAGCAGTACTTC. Its protein product is CASSWDRQHEQYF.

This chain uses TRBV7-2 with TRBJ2-7; 10 bases match TRBD2. The CDR3 spans 16 residues. The ends lost 2 bases at V and 2 bases at J; junction bases unmatched: 6. Per the germline V gene, CDR1 is SGHTA and CDR2 is FQGNSA. The CDR3 region is CASSLSLAGAAYEQYF. The CDR3 nucleotides are TGTGCCAGCAGCTTAAGCCTAGCGGGAGCGGCCTACGAGCAGTACTTC.

The genes are TRBV7-6 and TRBJ2-7; D possibly corresponds to TRBD1 (6 bases). The CDR3 sequence is 16 residues long. Between the trimmed V and J ends, which lost 4 bases and 4 bases, there was a span of 20 bases. CDR1 is SGHVS and CDR2 is FNYEAQ in the germline V gene. The CDR3 is CASSSIRPRDKYEQYF. DNA for the CDR3: TGTGCCAGCAGCTCGATACGTCCCCGGGACAAATACGAGCAGTACTTC.

The chain has TRBV19 and TRBJ1-2, with TRBD1 identical over 7 bases. Trimming took 6 bases from V and 4 from J; bases not matched to a gene: 5. Looked up from germline, CDR1 is LNHDA and CDR2 is SQIVND (reference sequence). The CDR3 has 13 amino acids. CDR3 coding DNA: TGTGCCAGTAGCGACAGGGATTCCTATGGCTACACCTTC. Translated, it gives CASSDRDSYGYTF.

The rearrangement uses TRBV12-3 or TRBV12-4 and TRBJ2-1, with a possible D match to TRBD2 (5 bases). This CDR3 is 13 amino acids long. Trimming stripped 7 bases from V and 3 bases from J, with 10 bases between. Here the CDR3 reads CASTFGGYNEQFF. The CDR3 DNA reads TGTGCCAGCACCTTCGGAGGCTACAATGAGCAGTTCTTC.

J is TRBJ2-7 and V is TRBV6-5; weak D call: TRBD2 (6 bases). Germline CDR1 and CDR2: MNHEY and SVGAGI. The CDR3 is 13 amino acids. Trimming shortened V by 5 bases and J by 5 bases, and 13 bases separated the two germline ends. The DNA for the CDR3 is TGTGCCAGCAGTCCACGGACTATTCACGAGCAGTACTTC. Protein: CASSPRTIHEQYF.

The genes are TRBV6-6 and TRBJ2-1, with 7 bases aligning to TRBD2. The CDR3 is 15 residues long. After removal of 1 base from V and 8 bases from J, the junction contained 8 bases not matched to a gene. CDR1 is MNHNY, CDR2 SVGAGI, per germline (reference sequence). The CDR3 region is CASSYWEGAGDEQFF. CDR3 bases: TGTGCCAGCAGTTACTGGGAGGGAGCGGGCGATGAGCAGTTCTTC.

A single count supports this clone. This rearrangement joins TRBV6-2 or TRBV6-3 to TRBJ1-5; 8 nucleotides align to TRBD1. Germline CDR1 and CDR2: MNHEY and SVGEGT. With V trimmed by 2 bases and J by 4 bases, 4 bases remained unmatched. The CDR3 covers 15 residues. CDR3 protein: CASSYGTGGNQPQHF. CDR3 bases: TGTGCCAGCAGTTACGGCACAGGGGGTAATCAGCCCCAGCATTTT.

In its sample, this clone was seen a few times. The rearrangement joins TRBV14 to TRBJ1-1; tentative D call: TRBD1 (5 bases). The germline V gene has CDR1 SGHDN and CDR2 FVKESK. The V gene lost 4 bases and the J gene lost 3 bases, with 12 bases spanning the gap. This CDR3 is 14 amino acids long. CDR3 protein: CASSPGWGHTEAFF. The CDR3 nucleotides are TGTGCCAGCAGCCCCGGGTGGGGCCACACTGAAGCTTTCTTT.

V and J are TRBV7-2 and TRBJ1-4; perhaps TRBD1 as D (5 bases). Germline V gives CDR1 SGHTA, CDR2 FQGNSA. Trimming took off 5 bases at V and 4 bases at J, with 14 bases between the two ends. The CDR3 has 15 residues. This chain's CDR3 is CASSPRQLLNEKLFF. CDR3 DNA: TGTGCCAGCAGCCCCCGACAGTTACTTAATGAAAAACTGTTTTTT.

This clone was counted between two and nine times. The chain recombines TRBV30 with TRBJ1-3; D possibly corresponds to TRBD1 (6 bases). V lost 3 bases and J 4 bases, leaving 10 bases between the germline ends. Germline V gives CDR1 GTSNPN, CDR2 SVGIG (reference sequence). The CDR3 runs to 13 residues. CDR3 coding DNA: TGTGCCTGGAGACCCACAGGGGGAAACACCATATATTTT. Translating it yields CAWRPTGGNTIYF. Using reference TRBV30 and TRBJ1-3 for the parts outside the CDR3, the full variable domain is SQTIHQWPATLVQPVGSPLSLECTVEGTSNPNLYWYRQAAGRGLQLLFYSVGIGQISSEVPQNLSASRPQDRQFILSSKKLLLSDSGFYLCAWRPTGGNTIYFGEGSWLTVV.

The gene calls are TRBV11-3 and TRBJ2-1, with 8 bases fitting TRBD2. The CDR3 has 16 residues. The germline CDR1 and CDR2 sequences are SGHNT and YENEEA. J lost 10 bases, V lost 1 base, and 12 bases had no gene match. CDR3 residues: CASSLGGTRSIHEQFF. CDR3 nucleotide sequence: TGTGCCAGCAGCTTAGGGGGGACTAGGAGTATCCACGAGCAGTTCTTC.

A few counts support this clone. The chain employs TRBV5-1 and TRBJ1-1; D is perhaps TRBD1 (5 bases). The CDR3 runs to 15 residues. V was clipped by 0 bases and J by 1 base, with 10 bases between them. Germline V CDR1 and CDR2: SGHRS, YFSETQ. The CDR3 reads CASSLAGGENTEAFF. CDR3 nucleotides: TGCGCCAGCAGCTTGGCCGGAGGGGAGAACACTGAAGCTTTCTTT.

The gene calls are TRBV27 and TRBJ1-2, with 10 bases matching TRBD1. CDR1 and CDR2 (germline): MNHEY, SMNVEV (reference sequence). The V segment lost 5 bases and the J segment 3 bases; nucleotides outside the gene matches: 6. There are 15 residues in the CDR3. The CDR3: CASSPGQGVDYGYTF. CDR3 bases: TGTGCCAGCAGTCCCGGACAGGGGGTGGACTATGGCTACACCTTC.

This chain uses TRBV19 with TRBJ1-2; TRBD1 agrees at 9 bases. The length of the CDR3 is 15 residues. The germline gives CDR1 LNHDA, CDR2 SQIVND (reference sequence). V was pared by 7 bases and J by 7 bases, with 13 bases of the junction left unmatched. CDR3 sequence: CASTNRGRGESGYTF. CDR3 nucleotides: TGTGCCAGTACTAACAGGGGGCGCGGCGAAAGTGGCTACACCTTC. Supplemented by reference TRBV19 and TRBJ1-2, the full variable domain reads DGGITQSPKYLFRKEGQNVTLSCEQNLNHDAMYWYRQDPGQGLRLIYYSQIVNDFQKGDIAEGYSVSREKKESFPLTVTSAQKNPTAFYLCASTNRGRGESGYTFGSGTRLTVV.